Below are 19 T cell receptor beta chains sequenced from a single sample in a study of regulatory T cells in long-lasting Graves disease. Arm-PCR of CDR3 regions and iRepertoire HTBI primers were the basis on which TCR beta libraries were built. TCRdb fed the multiplex PCR reads into MiXCR, producing one record per CDR3 protein. Among 450,000 to 500,000 distinct CDR3 sequences listed, around 15% were seen once. Time point in this sample: newly diagnosed GD, antithyroid drugs for less than 3 months. The TCR library was prepared using RNA isolated from PBMCs. These same data were also listed under a study on T cells in Graves' hyperthyroidism and ophthalmopathy.

Source: peripheral blood mononuclear cells (PBMCs), taken at new diagnosis, from a patient treated with antithyroid drugs. These receptors were obtained from a man aged 35 to 55 with Graves disease.

This clonotype has ten or more counts. The rearrangement joins TRBV28 to TRBJ2-5; either TRBD1 or TRBD2 may fit D (6 bases each). V was clipped by 5 bases and J by 0 bases, with 16 bases between them. This CDR3 is built from 16 residues. Germline values: CDR1 MDHEN, CDR2 SYDVKM. Here the CDR3 DNA reads TGTGCCAGCAGTGCCAGGGGACTTCTGTACCAAGAGACCCAGTACTTC. This translates into CASSARGLLYQETQYF.

This clonotype was detected many times. The chain employs TRBV28 and TRBJ2-7; 10 bases are shared with TRBD1. The germline CDR1 and CDR2 sequences are MDHEN and SYDVKM. This CDR3 has 16 amino acids. The V segment lost 4 bases and the J segment 2 bases; nucleotides outside the gene matches: 8. CDR3 bases: TGTGCCAGCAGTTCCTCCGGGACAGGGGACCCCTACGAGCAGTACTTC. Protein product: CASSSSGTGDPYEQYF.

This chain uses TRBV12-3 or TRBV12-4 with TRBJ2-7; D unclear. This CDR3 is 12 amino acids long. Trimming left V 6 bases short and J 3 bases short, with 9 bases between. In nucleotides, the CDR3 is TGTGCCAGCAGCCCTCTAGTCTACGAGCAGTACTTC. The encoded protein is CASSPLVYEQYF.

This clonotype was seen ten or more times. The DNA for the CDR3 is TGCAGTGCTAAGCGGGGCTCCTACAATGAGCAGTTCTTC. This codes for CSAKRGSYNEQFF. This chain links TRBV20-1 with TRBJ2-1; 7 bases fit TRBD2. The CDR3 length is 13 residues. Trimming removed 4 bases from V and 0 bases from J; junction bases left unmatched: 0. Germline lookup yields CDR1 DFQATT and CDR2 SNEGSKA (reference sequence).

This clonotype was detected ten times or more. In DNA, the CDR3 is TGTGCCAGCAGTCTCCCCCTTGCGGGTGAGCAGTTCTTC. Translated, it gives CASSLPLAGEQFF. The gene calls are TRBV28 and TRBJ2-1; possibly TRBD2 for D (5 bases). V was shortened by 5 bases and J by 9 bases, with 14 bases between the two germline ends. This CDR3 spans 13 amino acids. The germline gives CDR1 MDHEN, CDR2 SYDVKM.

This clonotype has ten or more counts. The CDR3 loop is CASSFLVTGEGSTDTQYF. CDR3 bases: TGCGCCAGCAGCTTTTTGGTCACAGGGGAAGGGAGCACAGATACGCAGTATTTT. The chain carries TRBV5-1 and TRBJ2-3, with 7 bases that match TRBD1. The CDR3 runs 18 residues. V shed 2 bases and J 0 bases; nucleotides not matched to a gene: 12. Germline lookup yields CDR1 SGHRS and CDR2 YFSETQ.

This clonotype was recorded at least ten times. This chain connects TRBV10-3 to TRBJ1-2; D uncertain. This CDR3 is built from 15 residues. Deletions cut 1 base from V and 2 bases from J, with 11 bases between. Germline V lookup: CDR1 ENHRY, CDR2 SYGVKD. The CDR3, as DNA: TGTGCCATCAGTGAGTTGGGCAGCACGAACTATGGCTACACCTTC. Protein sequence: CAISELGSTNYGYTF.

This clonotype showed up many times. The chain combines TRBV7-9 with TRBJ2-1; 13 bases agree with TRBD2. CDR1 and CDR2 from the germline V gene are SEHNR and FQNEAQ (reference sequence). This CDR3 is built from 15 residues. J was trimmed by 12 bases and V by 0 bases; bases with no gene match: 5. DNA for the CDR3: TGTGCCAGCAGCTTAGCGGGACTAGCGGGATCGTGGCAGTTCTTC. This gives the protein CASSLAGLAGSWQFF.

This clonotype was recorded at least ten times. This chain joins TRBV2 and TRBJ2-1; tentative D call: TRBD1 (6 bases). The CDR3 length is 13 residues. The V gene lost 6 bases and the J gene lost 6 bases, with 12 bases spanning the gap. CDR1 and CDR2 from the germline V gene are SNHLY and FYNNEI. The CDR3 region has the DNA TGTGCCAGCAGGGGGGACATCGGCAATGAGCAGTTCTTC. Protein product: CASRGDIGNEQFF.

This clonotype was counted at least ten times. The rearrangement joins TRBV11-2 to TRBJ2-1; 8 nucleotides line up with TRBD2. The CDR3 is 14 amino acids. Germline CDR1 reads SGHAT; CDR2 reads FQNNGV. After removal of 5 bases from V and 10 bases from J, the junction contained 10 bases not matched to a gene. In DNA form, the CDR3 reads TGTGCCAGCAGCGAGGGACTAGGGAAACGGGAGCAGTTCTTC. It is translated as CASSEGLGKREQFF.

This chain uses TRBV29-1 with TRBJ1-5, with 7 positions matching TRBD1. This CDR3 spans 11 amino acids. J was trimmed by 5 bases and V by 6 bases; bases with no gene match: 1. Germline lookup yields CDR1 SQVTM and CDR2 ANQGSEA. The CDR3 loop is CSVGQYQPQHF. CDR3 nucleotide sequence: TGCAGCGTGGGACAGTATCAGCCCCAGCATTTT.

The gene calls are TRBV28 and TRBJ2-3; 7 nucleotides match TRBD2. J gave up 1 base and V 3 bases, and 4 bases lay outside the gene matches. The CDR3 extends over 15 amino acids. Looked up from germline, CDR1 is MDHEN and CDR2 is SYDVKM. The chain's CDR3 is CASSFGGSGTDTQYF. The CDR3 bases are TGTGCCAGCAGTTTTGGCGGGAGTGGCACAGATACGCAGTATTTT.

This clonotype has only a few counts. The gene calls are TRBV15 and TRBJ2-7, with D possibly being TRBD1 (5 bases). CDR1 and CDR2 from the germline V gene are LNHNV and YYDKDF (reference sequence). This CDR3 contains 15 residues. V was cut by 0 bases and J by 1 base, with 10 bases left in between. The CDR3 sequence: CATSREGAQSYEQYF. The CDR3 DNA follows: TGTGCCACCAGCAGAGAAGGGGCCCAATCCTACGAGCAGTACTTC.

In its sample, this clonotype was seen many times. The chain recombines TRBV5-1 with TRBJ1-1; 11 bases agree with TRBD1. Germline lookup yields CDR1 SGHRS and CDR2 YFSETQ. CDR3 length: 16 residues. V dropped 2 bases and J dropped 8; count of bases not matched to a gene: 11. The CDR3 DNA reads as TGCGCCAGCAGCTTCGGACAGGGGGCAGCCGGGCTCGAAGCTTTCTTT. This gives the protein CASSFGQGAAGLEAFF.

At least ten counts were recorded for this clonotype. The chain couples TRBV6-5 to TRBJ1-1, with 7 bases aligning to TRBD1. Germline V gene data show CDR1 as MNHEY and CDR2 as SVGAGI. This CDR3 region has 17 residues. The J segment lost 2 bases and the V segment lost 2 bases, leaving 11 bases of the junction unmatched. The CDR3 DNA sequence: TGTGCCAGCAGTTACCTGACAGCGGGACAGAGTAACACTGAAGCTTTCTTT. This encodes CASSYLTAGQSNTEAFF.

This clonotype was counted at least ten times. The chain joins TRBV20-1 to TRBJ2-7, with a tentative D call TRBD2 (7 bases). CDR3 length: 13 amino acids. V lost 2 bases and J lost 3, with 11 bases in between. CDR1 is DFQATT and CDR2 is SNEGSKA in the germline V gene (reference sequence). The CDR3 nucleotides are TGCAGTGCTAGAATGGGAGGGGGCTACGAGCAGTACTTC. Amino acid sequence: CSARMGGGYEQYF.

This clonotype has only a few counts. The chain has TRBV20-1 and TRBJ2-7; D remains ambiguous. V lost 0 bases, J lost 2 bases, and 8 bases lay in between. Per germline, CDR1 DFQATT and CDR2 SNEGSKA (reference sequence). The CDR3 is 13 residues long. The CDR3, as DNA: TGCAGTGCTAGAGATATCGGTACCTACGAGCAGTACTTC. Its translation: CSARDIGTYEQYF.

The V gene is TRBV5-1, the J gene TRBJ2-3, with D maybe TRBD1 (7 bases). This CDR3 is built from 15 residues. V was trimmed by 4 bases and J by 0 bases, leaving 12 bases between them. The V gene's germline CDR1 is SGHRS and CDR2 YFSETQ. The CDR3 DNA sequence: TGCGCCAGCAGCGCGGGACAGACAAGCACAGATACGCAGTATTTT. Protein product: CASSAGQTSTDTQYF.

The gene calls are TRBV6-9 and TRBJ2-1, with D perhaps matching TRBD2 (5 bases). V shed 4 bases and J shed 5 bases, with 18 bases lying between them. Germline V CDR1 and CDR2: MNHGY, SVAAGI. The CDR3 consists of 16 residues. CDR3 sequence: CASSSAEARFDNEQFF. In DNA form, the CDR3 reads TGTGCCAGCAGTTCGGCGGAGGCCCGTTTTGACAATGAGCAGTTCTTC.